The 10 T cell receptor beta chains below all came from one sample that was sequenced in a study. TCRdb independently ran MiXCR on the 5' RACE reads; one entry per CDR3 protein. The sample shows 35,000 to 50,000 distinct CDR3 sequences, roughly 21% of them seen only once. Treg sorting used a CD4+CD25+CD127-/low gate. Sequenced input: Tregs sorted from blood. These receptors originate from a female donor with breast cancer.

In this sample, this clonotype turned up a few times. This chain uses TRBV6-6 with TRBJ2-1; 9 bases fit TRBD1. There are 19 residues in the CDR3. Unmatched junction bases numbered 15, after V lost 0 bases and J lost 6 bases. CDR1 is MNHNY, CDR2 SVGAGI, per germline (reference sequence). Written as DNA, the CDR3 is TGTGCCAGCAGTTACTCGATCAGGGGCACAGGGGGCGTCCCCAATGAGCAGTTCTTC. Translation gives CASSYSIRGTGGVPNEQFF.

In this sample, this clonotype turned up many times. V gene TRBV20-1 combines with J gene TRBJ2-5, with 9 bases identical to TRBD1. Per germline, CDR1 DFQATT and CDR2 SNEGSKA (reference sequence). The junction had 10 bases not matched to a gene; V was cut back by 0 bases and J by 5 bases. CDR3 length equals 16 residues. Written as DNA, the CDR3 is TGCAGTGCTAGAGACGACCTCGTCGGGACAGGGGAGACCCAGTACTTC. Residues: CSARDDLVGTGETQYF.

The V gene is TRBV28, the J gene TRBJ1-5; weak D call: TRBD1 (5 bases). The CDR3 consists of 13 residues. With 4 bases removed from V and 6 bases from J, the gap between germline ends came to 10 bases. CDR1 MDHEN and CDR2 SYDVKM come from the germline V gene. CDR3: CASSYTGLQPQHF. CDR3 nucleotides: TGTGCCAGCAGTTATACGGGGCTTCAGCCCCAGCATTTT.

At least ten counts were recorded for this clonotype. The chain combines TRBV5-1 with TRBJ2-3; tentative D call: TRBD2 (6 bases). This CDR3 has 14 residues. Trimming took off 7 bases at V and 0 bases at J, with 12 bases between the two ends. CDR1 SGHRS and CDR2 YFSETQ come from the germline V gene. CDR3 protein: CASRLATSTDTQYF. The CDR3 nucleotides are TGCGCCAGCCGGCTAGCGACTAGCACAGATACGCAGTATTTT.

Worth noting for this clonotype: This clone may be a read error of a much larger clone one base away. The rearrangement uses TRBV3-1 and TRBJ1-1; no firm D call. The CDR3 has 11 amino acids. CDR1 and CDR2 from the germline V gene are LGHDT and YNNKEL (reference sequence). CDR3 DNA: TGTGTCAGCATTACGGTCACTGAAGCTTTCTTT. Protein: CVSITVTEAFF.

The rearrangement joins TRBV7-2 to TRBJ2-1; 10 bases agree with TRBD2. The CDR3 extends over 15 amino acids. Unmatched junction bases numbered 7, after V lost 2 bases and J lost 9 bases. Germline assignment: CDR1 SGHTA and CDR2 FQGNSA. The CDR3 loop reads CASSLTSGAPREQFF. The CDR3 nucleotides are TGTGCCAGCAGCTTAACTAGCGGGGCCCCTCGTGAGCAGTTCTTC.

The rearrangement joins TRBV9 to TRBJ1-1; TRBD1 might be the D (6 bases). V lost 5 bases, J lost 5 bases, and 19 bases lay in between. The CDR3 has 15 residues. Germline V CDR1 and CDR2: SGDLS, YYNGEE. CDR3 bases: TGTGCCAGCAGTCGTAGTTCTGGGGGCTATACTGAAGCTTTCTTT. Protein: CASSRSSGGYTEAFF.

The rearrangement links TRBV20-1 to TRBJ1-1, with a tentative D call TRBD1 (6 bases). Trimming took off 5 bases at V and 3 bases at J, with 16 bases between the two ends. Germline values: CDR1 DFQATT, CDR2 SNEGSKA (reference sequence). The CDR3 has 14 amino acids. CDR3 sequence reads: CSAPSGGRDTEAFF. The CDR3, as DNA: TGCAGTGCTCCCTCCGGGGGCCGGGACACTGAAGCTTTCTTT.

This clonotype was picked up many times. The gene calls are TRBV5-1 and TRBJ2-5, with 13 bases aligning to TRBD2. Trimming removed 3 bases from V and 1 base from J; junction bases left unmatched: 3. The germline CDR1 and CDR2 sequences are SGHRS and YFSETQ. The CDR3 runs 16 residues. CDR3 sequence reads: CASSWGTSGVQETQYF. The DNA of the CDR3 is TGCGCCAGCAGCTGGGGGACTAGCGGGGTCCAAGAGACCCAGTACTTC. The variable domain in full, completed from reference TRBV5-1 and TRBJ2-5, reads KAGVTQTPRYLIKTRGQQVTLSCSPISGHRSVSWYQQTPGQGLQFLFEYFSETQRNKGNFPGRFSGRQFSNSRSEMNVSTLELGDSALYLCASSWGTSGVQETQYFGPGTRLLVL.

This rearrangement joins TRBV28 to TRBJ1-2; D perhaps matches TRBD1 (5 bases). The germline V gene has CDR1 MDHEN and CDR2 SYDVKM. With 3 bases removed from V and 10 bases from J, the gap between germline ends came to 15 bases. The CDR3 spans 13 residues. In DNA, the CDR3 is TGTGCCAGCAGTTTCGACAGCATATTTGACTACACCTTC. Translated: CASSFDSIFDYTF.